This is a list of T cell receptor beta chains from one sample in a study of T cell changes during pregnancy in multiple sclerosis. Data came from immunoSEQ multiplex PCR; TCRdb stores just in-frame clones and leaves some out. The sample carries 100,000 or so clones, more than 80% recorded once. The starting material was peripheral blood, obtained in the second trimester of pregnancy. These receptors were obtained from a female donor with multiple sclerosis, enrolled in a pregnancy study. Both conserved end residues are part of each CDR3. The D gene is left open where the match is weak. The size of a clone is reported for some rows only, either as once, few or many, or as a class for expanded clones.

TRBV10-2	-	-	TRBJ2-3	TGCGCCAGCACCCCCTCGGGCGGACTAAGCACAGATACGCAGTATTTT	CASTPSGGLSTDTQYF
TRBV29-1	TRBD1	-	TRBJ2-2	TGCAGCCCGGGACAGGGGCCGCTAAACACCGGGGAGCTGTTTTTT	CSPGQGPLNTGELFF
TRBV18	-	-	TRBJ1-2	TGTGCCAGCGGTCAAGGGGCGGCAGGGGATGGCTACACCTTC	CASGQGAAGDGYTF
TRBV5-1	TRBD1	-	TRBJ2-5	TGCGCCAGCAGCTTAACGACAGGGGGCTCCCTTCAGGAGACCCAGTACTTC	CASSLTTGGSLQETQYF
TRBV19	TRBD2	-	TRBJ2-3	TGTGCCAGTAGTTCTCCTAGCGGATTCACAGATACGCAGTATTTT	CASSSPSGFTDTQYF
TRBV11-2	-	-	TRBJ2-1	TGTGCCAGCAGCTTAGGCATGGGGATAGGGAGCGGCTCCTACAATGAGCAGTTCTTC	CASSLGMGIGSGSYNEQFF
TRBV30	TRBD1	-	TRBJ1-5	TGTGCCTGGAGCCCCGGACAGGGGAGGTTGCCCCAGCATTTT	CAWSPGQGRLPQHF
TRBV6-1	-	-	TRBJ1-4	TGTGCCAGCAGTGAAAACCCGACTCGAACTAATGAAAAACTGTTTTTT	CASSENPTRTNEKLFF
TRBV10-3	TRBD2	-	TRBJ2-1	TGTGCCACCCTGGCTAGCGGGGGGGCCTATGAGCAGTTCTTC	CATLASGGAYEQFF
TRBV6-1	-	-	TRBJ1-5	TGTGCCAGCAGTGAACGGGGGGGGGTGGAGCAGCCCCAGCATTTT	CASSERGGVEQPQHF
TRBV5-1	TRBD2	-	TRBJ2-3	TGCGCCAGCAGCCCTTCACCGGGGAGGGGTACAGATACGCAGTATTTT	CASSPSPGRGTDTQYF
TRBV14	TRBD2	-	TRBJ2-5	TGTGCCAGCAGCCAGAACCAACCTAGCGGGAGGGCCTATGAGACCCAGTACTTC	CASSQNQPSGRAYETQYF
TRBV2	-	few	TRBJ1-2	TGTGCCAGCAGTGCCCGGAGGGAGTCCTATGGCTACACCTTC	CASSARRESYGYTF
TRBV28	-	-	TRBJ1-5	TGTGCCAGCAGTTTAAGCGGGCTGCCCCAGCATTTT	CASSLSGLPQHF
TRBV18	TRBD2	-	TRBJ2-5	TGTGCCAGCTCACTAGCGGGAGTCCCCCAAGAGACCCAGTACTTC	CASSLAGVPQETQYF
TRBV19	TRBD1	-	TRBJ1-2	TGTGCCAGTAGCCTGACAGGGGGCGCCTATGGCTACACCTTC	CASSLTGGAYGYTF
TRBV4-1	-	-	TRBJ2-7	TGCGCCAGCAGCCCCAAAAGCGAGACAGCCTACCGGGAGCAGTACTTC	CASSPKSETAYREQYF
TRBV18	TRBD1	-	TRBJ2-7	TGTGCCAGCTCACCTGTGACAGGGCAGGCCGAGCAGTACTTC	CASSPVTGQAEQYF
TRBV6-1	TRBD1	-	TRBJ1-4	TGTGCCACTCGACAGGGTAATGAAAAACTGTTTTTT	CATRQGNEKLFF
TRBV30	-	-	TRBJ2-2	TGTGCCTGGAGACGGGAAGCGAACACCGGGGAGCTGTTTTTT	CAWRREANTGELFF
TRBV9	-	once	TRBJ1-1	TGTGCCAGCAGCGTATCTGGGGGCGCCCCTCTCACTGAAGCTTTCTTT	CASSVSGGAPLTEAFF
TRBV27	TRBD1	-	TRBJ2-1	TGTGCCAGCAGCGGAGCCGGGACAGGTTATTACAATGAGCAGTTCTTC	CASSGAGTGYYNEQFF
TRBV5-6	-	-	TRBJ2-5	TGTGCCAGCAGCTTTCAGGGGTCGGGGGAGACCCAGTACTTC	CASSFQGSGETQYF
TRBV19	TRBD1	few	TRBJ1-5	TGTGCCAGTAGTACCGGGACAGGGAATTATCAGCCCCAGCATTTT	CASSTGTGNYQPQHF
TRBV28	-	once	TRBJ2-3	TGTGCCAGTTGTCAGGGGCGGGGGGATACGCAGTATTTT	CASCQGRGDTQYF
TRBV11-2	-	-	TRBJ2-7	TGTGCCAGCAGCTTGGGGGCAGAACCAACCTACGAGCAGTACTTC	CASSLGAEPTYEQYF